The 6 T cell receptor beta chains below all came from one sample that was sequenced in a study of T cell responses to AZD1222 COVID-19 vaccine. TCRdb's copy holds only in-frame clones and misses some; the assay was immunoSEQ multiplex PCR. The table lists 100,000 to 150,000 clones, over 75% of them singletons. Sequencing used peripheral blood, obtained on day 0 of AZD1222 vaccination. These receptors were obtained from an adult in good health.

The chain recombines TRBV6-1 with TRBJ1-1; TRBD1 is a possible D gene (6 bases). The V gene's germline CDR1 is MNHNS and CDR2 SASEGT. The CDR3 length is 14 residues. Trimming removed 2 bases from V and 5 bases from J, with 12 bases in between. This CDR3 is CASSELGGRTEAFF. CDR3 nucleotide sequence: TGTGCCAGCAGTGAATTGGGGGGGCGGACTGAAGCTTTCTTT.

The gene calls are TRBV10-3 and TRBJ2-3, with a tentative D call TRBD1 (6 bases). The CDR3 contains 15 residues. The germline V and J ends were trimmed by 3 bases and 3 bases, with 13 bases remaining between them. Germline V gene sequence: CDR1 ENHRY, CDR2 SYGVKD. The CDR3 region has the DNA TGTGCCATCAGTGATTCCCAGGGGAGTACAGATACGCAGTATTTT. This translates into CAISDSQGSTDTQYF.

The CDR3 DNA sequence: TGTGCCAGCAGTGAAGTCATTAAAGAGCAGTACTTC. Its protein is CASSEVIKEQYF. The chain recombines TRBV6-1 with TRBJ2-7; D is uncertain. Germline V gives CDR1 MNHNS, CDR2 SASEGT. Trimming removed 1 base from V and 7 bases from J, with 8 bases in between. There are 12 residues in the CDR3.

In this sample, this clone turned up once. The genes are TRBV29-1 and TRBJ2-5; no definite D call. CDR3 length: 13 residues. Germline values: CDR1 SQVTM, CDR2 ANQGSEA. With 0 bases removed from V and 2 bases from J, the gap between germline ends came to 7 bases. CDR3 nucleotide sequence: TGCAGCGTTGAAGACACCTCGCAAGAGACCCAGTACTTC. Residues: CSVEDTSQETQYF.

This chain connects TRBV5-6 to TRBJ1-2, with 7 bases fitting TRBD1. This CDR3 has 15 residues. V shed 4 bases, J shed 4 bases, and the junction held 10 bases outside the gene matches. Germline V gene sequence: CDR1 SGHDT, CDR2 YYEEEE. The CDR3 loop reads CASSRTKQGTYGYTF. The CDR3 region has the DNA TGTGCCAGCAGCCGGACCAAACAGGGGACCTATGGCTACACCTTC.

V usage is TRBV28 and J usage is TRBJ1-6, with D perhaps matching TRBD1 (5 bases). CDR3 length: 12 amino acids. V gave up 1 base and J gave up 14 bases, with 9 bases separating them. CDR1 and CDR2 from the germline V gene are MDHEN and SYDVKM. In DNA form, the CDR3 reads TGTGCCAGCAGTTTATTAACAGGCGCCCTCCACTTT. Translated, it gives CASSLLTGALHF.